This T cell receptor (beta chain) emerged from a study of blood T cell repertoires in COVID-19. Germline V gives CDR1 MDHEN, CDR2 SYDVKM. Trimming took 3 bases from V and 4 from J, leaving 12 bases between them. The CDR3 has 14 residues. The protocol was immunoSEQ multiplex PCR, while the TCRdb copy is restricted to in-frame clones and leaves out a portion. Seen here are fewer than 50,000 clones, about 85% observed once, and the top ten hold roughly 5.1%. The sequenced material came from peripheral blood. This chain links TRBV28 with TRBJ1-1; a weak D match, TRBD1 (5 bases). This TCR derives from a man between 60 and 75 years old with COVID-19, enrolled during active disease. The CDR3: CASSFSGQSTEAFF. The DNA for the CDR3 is TGTGCCAGCAGTTTTTCAGGGCAAAGCACTGAAGCTTTCTTT.